The 8 T cell receptor beta chains listed next were all sequenced from one sample in a study of CD8 T cells in ankylosing spondylitis. TCRdb processed the 5' RACE reads anew with MiXCR; each CDR3 protein has one entry. Of 210,000 or so distinct CDR3 sequences listed, 8.2% are singletons. Input material: blood, either unsorted or a sorted T cell fraction (not recorded which). The receptors come from a female donor with ankylosing spondylitis or in good health (not recorded which).

This clonotype was counted at least ten times. The CDR3 DNA follows: TGCAGTGCGACCCCCCGAAGTAGCAATCAGCCCCAGCATTTT. It specifies CSATPRSSNQPQHF. The chain employs TRBV20-1 and TRBJ1-5, with unresolved D. The CDR3 sequence is 14 residues long. Germline V gives CDR1 DFQATT, CDR2 SNEGSKA (reference sequence). V lost 6 bases and J lost 0, with 12 bases in between.

The chain combines TRBV24-1 with TRBJ2-3; D not resolved. The CDR3 has 13 residues. Germline values: CDR1 KGHDR, CDR2 SFDVKD. V lost 2 bases, J lost 6 bases, and 8 bases lay in between. CDR3 coding DNA: TGTGCCACCAGTGATTCCGACTTGGATACGCAGTATTTT. Its protein is CATSDSDLDTQYF.

This clonotype was counted many times. V and J are TRBV19 and TRBJ1-2, with unresolved D. Between the trimmed V and J ends, which lost 10 bases and 4 bases, there was a span of 22 bases. The CDR3 spans 15 residues. Germline V gene sequence: CDR1 LNHDA, CDR2 SQIVND (reference sequence). The CDR3 loop reads CATLPRAALPYGYTF. CDR3 bases: TGTGCCACCCTTCCCCGGGCAGCCCTACCCTATGGCTACACCTTC.

The CDR3: CASSLSGTIETQYF. The CDR3 DNA follows: TGCGCCAGCAGCTTGAGCGGGACGATCGAGACCCAGTACTTC. The gene calls are TRBV5-1 and TRBJ2-5, with 7 bases fitting TRBD2. The CDR3 spans 14 residues. V lost 1 base, J lost 5 bases, and 5 bases stayed unmatched. Looked up from germline, CDR1 is SGHRS and CDR2 is YFSETQ.

This clonotype has at least ten counts. The chain recombines TRBV7-8 with TRBJ2-2; D call uncertain. The V end was cut by 5 bases, the J end by 5 bases, with 15 bases between. The CDR3 runs to 15 residues. Germline V gives CDR1 SGHVS, CDR2 FQNEAQ. DNA for the CDR3: TGTGCCAGCAGCCCGCGGCAGCCTGGGACCGGGGAGCTGTTTTTT. Amino acids: CASSPRQPGTGELFF.

This clonotype was picked up many times. V usage is TRBV7-9 and J usage is TRBJ1-2, with a possible D match to TRBD1 (5 bases). The CDR3 covers 14 residues. V shed 1 base and J shed 8 bases, with 14 bases lying between them. Germline values: CDR1 SEHNR, CDR2 FQNEAQ (reference sequence). For the CDR3, the DNA is TGTGCCAGCAGCTTAGTGTGGGGCGTGGCCGGCTACACCTTC. The encoded protein is CASSLVWGVAGYTF. The whole variable domain, remainder taken from reference TRBV7-9 and TRBJ1-2, is DTGVSQNPRHKITKRGQNVTFRCDPISEHNRLYWYRQTLGQGPEFLTYFQNEAQLEKSRLLSDRFSAERPKGSFSTLEIQRTEQGDSAMYLCASSLVWGVAGYTFGSGTRLTVV.

This clonotype was detected many times. This sequence joins TRBV7-2 and TRBJ2-3; unclear D gene. V was trimmed by 6 bases and J by 2 bases, leaving 9 bases between them. CDR1 is SGHTA and CDR2 is FQGNSA in the germline V gene. The CDR3 totals 13 residues. This chain's CDR3 is CASSPDPTDTQYF. The CDR3 region has the DNA TGTGCCAGCAGTCCTGACCCCACAGATACGCAGTATTTT.

The V and J genes are TRBV29-1 and TRBJ2-3; TRBD1 is a possible D gene (6 bases). The CDR3 sequence is 14 residues long. Trimming pared 4 bases from V and 2 bases from J, leaving 13 bases between. CDR1 and CDR2 (germline): SQVTM, ANQGSEA. The DNA of the CDR3 is TGCAGCGTTGGAGTCAGGGGTTTCACAGATACGCAGTATTTT. Encoded protein: CSVGVRGFTDTQYF.